The 9 T cell receptor beta chains presented below share a single source sample, sequenced in a study of early T cells in non-severe SARS-CoV-2 infection. TCRdb processed the 5' RACE reads anew with MiXCR; each CDR3 protein has one entry. Of around 30,000 distinct CDR3 sequences listed, 5% were seen once; the top ten hold 10% to 14%. Sequencing was carried out using whole blood. The origin of the receptors is an adult who was a healthcare worker with PCR-confirmed SARS-CoV-2 infection or an uninfected control (not recorded which).

This clonotype was recorded at least ten times. V is TRBV5-1 and J is TRBJ2-7; 12 nucleotides agree with TRBD2. The germline gives CDR1 SGHRS, CDR2 YFSETQ. V gave up 4 bases and J gave up 3 bases; unmatched junction bases: 5. The CDR3 runs 15 residues. The CDR3: CASSVLAGGGYEQYF. The CDR3 region has the DNA TGCGCCAGCAGCGTACTAGCGGGGGGCGGCTACGAGCAGTACTTC.

This clonotype was seen ten or more times. The chain is built from TRBV6-2 or TRBV6-3 and TRBJ2-2; D possibly corresponds to TRBD1 (6 bases). The CDR3 has 15 amino acids. Trimming took off 6 bases at V and 2 bases at J, with 13 bases between the two ends. Germline assignment: CDR1 MNHEY and CDR2 SVGEGT. The CDR3: CASRKQGGNTGELFF. The CDR3 DNA reads TGTGCCAGCAGAAAACAGGGTGGAAACACCGGGGAGCTGTTTTTT.

This clonotype has ten or more counts. This sequence joins TRBV7-2 and TRBJ2-1, with 15 bases lining up with TRBD2. Germline CDR1 SGHTA, CDR2 FQGNSA. The V gene end was trimmed by 6 bases and the J gene end by 10 bases; junction bases not matched to a gene: 7. The CDR3 is 15 residues long. CDR3: CASRAGLAGGYEQFF. The CDR3, as DNA: TGTGCCAGCAGAGCGGGACTAGCGGGAGGATACGAGCAGTTCTTC.

This clonotype was found many times. CDR3 protein: CASSPTTGDYGYTF. CDR3 nucleotides: TGTGCCAGCAGCCCAACTACAGGGGACTATGGCTACACCTTC. The rearrangement joins TRBV7-8 to TRBJ1-2; 7 nucleotides match TRBD1. Trimming removed 5 bases from V and 3 bases from J; junction bases left unmatched: 6. The length of the CDR3 is 14 residues. Germline values: CDR1 SGHVS, CDR2 FQNEAQ.

This clonotype showed up many times. The gene calls are TRBV5-1 and TRBJ2-3, with D perhaps TRBD1 or TRBD2 (5 bases each). V gave up 2 bases and J gave up 3 bases, with 7 bases separating them. CDR1 is SGHRS and CDR2 is YFSETQ in the germline V gene. This CDR3 has 13 residues. This CDR3 reads CASSFGGTDTQYF. CDR3 DNA sequence: TGCGCCAGCAGCTTTGGGGGTACAGATACGCAGTATTTT.

This clonotype was seen repeatedly, ten times or more. This CDR3 reads CSAGTGGVGYTF. The CDR3 coding sequence is TGCAGCGCCGGGACAGGGGGCGTTGGCTACACCTTC. The chain couples TRBV29-1 to TRBJ1-2, with 12 bases matching TRBD1. This CDR3 spans 12 amino acids. The J segment lost 7 bases and the V segment lost 7 bases, leaving 4 bases of the junction unmatched. Per the germline V gene, CDR1 is SQVTM and CDR2 is ANQGSEA.

This clonotype was seen repeatedly, ten times or more. The chain joins TRBV6-5 to TRBJ1-2; 7 nucleotides align to TRBD1. Germline V lookup: CDR1 MNHEY, CDR2 SVGAGI. Trimming at V came to 6 bases and at J to 3 bases, leaving 7 bases not matched to a gene. The CDR3 runs 14 residues. The CDR3 here is CASRSRTGDYGYTF. The CDR3 nucleotides are TGTGCCAGCAGATCCCGGACAGGAGACTATGGCTACACCTTC.

The genes are TRBV2 and TRBJ1-5, with D perhaps matching TRBD1 (6 bases). The germline V gene has CDR1 SNHLY and CDR2 FYNNEI. This CDR3 contains 15 residues. V lost 3 bases and J 7 bases, leaving 16 bases between the germline ends. The CDR3 here is CASSERDTLRQPQHF. The CDR3 DNA sequence: TGTGCCAGCAGTGAGCGGGACACCCTCCGACAGCCCCAGCATTTT.

In its sample, this clonotype was seen a few times. CDR3 residues: CASSLGHGGETQYF. The CDR3 DNA is TGTGCCAGCAGCTTAGGACATGGGGGGGAGACCCAGTACTTC. The V call is TRBV11-2, the J call TRBJ2-5, with a possible D match to TRBD2 (6 bases). Trimming took 1 base from V and 5 from J, leaving 11 bases between them. CDR3 size: 14 residues. CDR1 SGHAT and CDR2 FQNNGV come from the germline V gene.